This T cell receptor beta chain stems from a study of early T cells in non-severe SARS-CoV-2 infection. Study-level background: The input, bulk RNA from unsorted whole blood, was sequenced, and chains were unpaired.

This clonotype was found a few times. Its antigen is currently unknown. Unique molecular identifiers were attached to individual cDNA molecules. TCRdb redid the calling of the 5' RACE reads with MiXCR, one entry per CDR3 protein. The sample carries about 76,000 distinct CDR3 sequences, roughly 12% recorded once. Study-wide findings and caveats: Sequences matched to VDJdb favored anti-spike CD8 responses, while private and CD4 specificities were missed.

The clonotype was recovered from an adult who was a healthcare worker with PCR-confirmed SARS-CoV-2 infection or an uninfected control (not recorded which). Sequenced sample: whole blood.

CDR3 protein: CASSRVGGTEAFF. The DNA for the CDR3 is TGTGCCAGCTCCCGGGTGGGGGGCACTGAAGCTTTCTTT. The gene calls are TRBV18 and TRBJ1-1; D possibly corresponds to TRBD1 (5 bases). The CDR3 contains 13 residues. Trimming took 6 bases from V and 4 from J, leaving 12 bases between them. From germline, CDR1 is KGHSH and CDR2 LQKENI.